Below are 23 T cell receptor beta chains sequenced from a single sample in a study of blood T cell repertoires in COVID-19. The protocol was immunoSEQ multiplex PCR, while the TCRdb copy is restricted to in-frame clones and leaves out a portion. The sample lists about 190,000 clones; roughly 90% were seen once. Specimen: peripheral blood. These receptors came from a man between 50 and 59 years old with acute or convalescent COVID-19.

The chain has TRBV7-8 and TRBJ1-4; D is perhaps TRBD1 (6 bases). Between the trimmed V and J ends, which lost 6 bases and 7 bases, there was a span of 12 bases. The germline V gene encodes CDR1 SGHVS and CDR2 FQNEAQ. This CDR3 has 13 residues. In DNA form, the CDR3 reads TGTGCCAGCAGTTATAACAGGGTTGAAAAACTGTTTTTT. Translating gives CASSYNRVEKLFF.

This chain joins TRBV5-1 and TRBJ2-1, with TRBD1 as a possible D gene (6 bases). V was clipped by 5 bases and J by 4 bases, with 10 bases between them. The CDR3 has 13 residues. Germline-derived CDR1 and CDR2 are SGHRS and YFSETQ. CDR3 residues: CASRGQRYNEQFF. The CDR3, as DNA: TGCGCCAGCAGAGGACAGAGATACAATGAGCAGTTCTTC.

This chain joins TRBV9 and TRBJ2-1; possible D gene TRBD1, 6 bases. The ends were cut back, 2 bases at V and 5 bases at J, with 14 bases in the middle. The CDR3 extends over 15 amino acids. Germline CDR1 SGDLS, CDR2 YYNGEE. CDR3 DNA: TGTGCCAGCAGCGTTCTCACAGGGATTAACAATGAGCAGTTCTTC. Its translation is CASSVLTGINNEQFF.

The rearrangement joins TRBV18 to TRBJ2-2; D not resolved. Looked up from germline, CDR1 is KGHSH and CDR2 is LQKENI. Trimming stripped 3 bases from V and 6 bases from J, with 8 bases between. The CDR3 is 13 amino acids. CDR3 DNA: TGTGCCAGCTCACCGCGTAGAGCCGGGGAGCTGTTTTTT. It translates to CASSPRRAGELFF.

The rearrangement joins TRBV24-1 to TRBJ2-2; TRBD2 aligns across 9 bases. The CDR3 extends over 16 amino acids. Germline V gene data show CDR1 as KGHDR and CDR2 as SFDVKD. V lost 10 bases and J lost 5; bases outside the gene matches: 13. The CDR3 DNA reads as TGTGCCACAACAGACGCGGTTAGCGGGAGTACCGGGGAGCTGTTTTTT. Its translation is CATTDAVSGSTGELFF.

The chain recombines TRBV15 with TRBJ1-3; TRBD1 matches at 8 bases. Germline CDR1 and CDR2: LNHNV and YYDKDF (reference sequence). This CDR3 has 15 residues. V shed 0 bases, J shed 8 bases, and the junction held 6 bases outside the gene matches. This CDR3 is CATSRDRTGSDTIYF. CDR3 in DNA: TGTGCCACCAGCAGAGATAGGACAGGGTCGGACACCATATATTTT.

The chain joins TRBV19 to TRBJ2-1, with D tentatively TRBD1 (5 bases). Trimming took 1 base from V and 2 from J, leaving 12 bases between them. The CDR3 is 16 amino acids. CDR1 and CDR2 (germline): LNHDA, SQIVND (reference sequence). Here the CDR3 reads CASSIVVGVPYNEQFF. The CDR3 DNA reads TGTGCCAGTAGTATAGTAGTAGGGGTGCCCTACAATGAGCAGTTCTTC.

The gene calls are TRBV7-8 and TRBJ1-3, with 8 bases fitting TRBD1. The V segment lost 1 base and the J segment 8 bases; nucleotides outside the gene matches: 10. This CDR3 is 16 amino acids long. Germline V gene data show CDR1 as SGHVS and CDR2 as FQNEAQ. As DNA, the CDR3 is TGTGCCAGCAGCTTAGATATAAGGACAGGGATATACACCATATATTTT. Protein product: CASSLDIRTGIYTIYF.

The chain recombines TRBV2 with TRBJ1-5; 9 bases line up with TRBD1. The CDR3 is made up of 15 amino acids. Germline V CDR1 and CDR2: SNHLY, FYNNEI. Losses at the gene ends were 6 bases for V and 9 bases for J; bases not matched to a gene: 12. CDR3 in amino acids: CASRPPGQGNGPQHF. Written as DNA, the CDR3 is TGTGCCAGCAGGCCACCGGGACAGGGAAATGGGCCCCAGCATTTT.

The chain recombines TRBV4-1 with TRBJ1-1, with TRBD1 as a possible D gene (6 bases). CDR3 size: 16 residues. V was shortened by 1 base and J by 1 base, with 13 bases between the two germline ends. Germline lookup yields CDR1 MGHRA and CDR2 YSYEKL. In DNA, the CDR3 is TGCGCCAGCAGCCAAGTTTTGGGACAAGAGAACACTGAAGCTTTCTTT. Translated, it gives CASSQVLGQENTEAFF.

This sequence joins TRBV7-7 and TRBJ1-3; weak D call: TRBD1 (5 bases). Germline lookup yields CDR1 SSHAT and CDR2 FNYEAQ (reference sequence). Between the trimmed V and J ends, which lost 1 base and 0 bases, there was a span of 7 bases. CDR3 size: 15 residues. The CDR3 bases are TGTGCCAGCAGCTTAGGACAGAGCTCTGGAAACACCATATATTTT. Its translation is CASSLGQSSGNTIYF. Using reference TRBV7-7 and TRBJ1-3 for the parts outside the CDR3, the full variable domain is GAGVSQSPRYKVTKRGQDVTLRCDPISSHATLYWYQQALGQGPEFLTYFNYEAQPDKSGLPSDRFSAERPEGSISTLTIQRTEQRDSAMYRCASSLGQSSGNTIYFGEGSWLTVV.

The V call is TRBV29-1, the J call TRBJ1-2; the match to TRBD1 covers 9 bases. Trimming at V came to 4 bases and at J to 8 bases, leaving 5 bases not matched to a gene. Per the germline V gene, CDR1 is SQVTM and CDR2 is ANQGSEA. This CDR3 is 12 amino acids long. The CDR3 here is CSVGDRVGGYTF. As DNA, the CDR3 is TGCAGCGTTGGGGACAGGGTAGGAGGCTACACCTTC.

J is TRBJ2-7 and V is TRBV25-1, with D possibly matching TRBD1 (6 bases). The CDR3 loop spans 15 amino acids. In germline, CDR1 is MGHDK, CDR2 SYGVNS. Trimming removed 1 base at V and 2 bases at J, with 12 bases between. CDR3 DNA: TGTGCCAGCAGTGAATCGCAGGACAGCCCCTACGAGCAGTACTTC. Amino acids: CASSESQDSPYEQYF.

The rearrangement uses TRBV14 and TRBJ1-5; possible D gene TRBD1, 6 bases. This CDR3 contains 13 residues. Trimming removed 4 bases from V and 15 bases from J, with 19 bases in between. Germline values: CDR1 SGHDN, CDR2 FVKESK. The CDR3 is CASSLTGTAARHF. As DNA, the CDR3 is TGTGCCAGCAGCCTCACAGGGACGGCAGCTCGGCATTTT.

The chain uses TRBV2 and TRBJ2-6; TRBD1 might be the D (6 bases). This CDR3 has 16 residues. V dropped 6 bases and J dropped 1 base, with 13 bases sitting between them. The germline V gene encodes CDR1 SNHLY and CDR2 FYNNEI. This CDR3 is CASSPGQASGANVLTF. CDR3 in DNA: TGTGCCAGCAGCCCGGGACAAGCGTCTGGGGCCAACGTCCTGACTTTC.

This sequence joins TRBV12-3 or TRBV12-4 and TRBJ1-1; D is perhaps TRBD1 (5 bases). The CDR3 has 13 amino acids. Trimming removed 3 bases at V and 4 bases at J, with 9 bases between. CDR3 loop: CASSLEGSTEAFF. CDR3 in DNA: TGTGCCAGCAGTTTGGAGGGGAGCACTGAAGCTTTCTTT.

This chain joins TRBV6-5 and TRBJ1-1; D is unresolved. The CDR3 is 14 residues long. Trimming left V 3 bases short and J 6 bases short, with 14 bases between. Germline CDR1 reads MNHEY; CDR2 reads SVGAGI. The CDR3 bases are TGTGCCAGCAGTTATGGAGAGGGCATCGCTGAAGCTTTCTTT. This codes for CASSYGEGIAEAFF.

The chain joins TRBV5-1 to TRBJ1-4; D is ambiguous. Deletions cut 4 bases from V and 3 bases from J, with 10 bases between. The CDR3 runs to 14 residues. Germline V lookup: CDR1 SGHRS, CDR2 YFSETQ. The CDR3 loop is CASSAGRPNEKLFF. CDR3 coding DNA: TGCGCCAGCAGCGCAGGAAGACCTAATGAAAAACTGTTTTTT.

The chain couples TRBV2 to TRBJ2-5, with no clear D. With 7 bases removed from V and 1 base from J, the gap between germline ends came to 7 bases. Looked up from germline, CDR1 is SNHLY and CDR2 is FYNNEI. CDR3 length equals 12 residues. The CDR3 reads CASTFSQETQYF. The CDR3 DNA reads TGTGCCAGCACTTTCAGCCAAGAGACCCAGTACTTC.

The V gene is TRBV7-8, the J gene TRBJ1-3; 10 bases align to TRBD1. The V and J ends lost 5 bases and 0 bases, in that order; junction bases with no gene match: 13. This CDR3 is built from 19 residues. Germline values: CDR1 SGHVS, CDR2 FQNEAQ. The DNA for the CDR3 is TGTGCCAGCAGCGAAGCCGGGACAGGGGACTTTAGCTCTGGAAACACCATATATTTT. Amino acid sequence: CASSEAGTGDFSSGNTIYF.

The rearrangement links TRBV7-2 to TRBJ1-2, with 8 bases aligning to TRBD1. Per germline, CDR1 SGHTA and CDR2 FQGNSA. This CDR3 contains 14 residues. Germline trimming cut 6 bases from V and 8 bases from J; bases unmatched to any gene: 11. CDR3 nucleotides: TGTGCCAGCAGGTTGTCAGGACAGGGCTACGGCTACACCTTC. Its translation is CASRLSGQGYGYTF.

The V gene is TRBV5-1, the J gene TRBJ2-7; 12 nucleotides agree with TRBD2. Germline V gives CDR1 SGHRS, CDR2 YFSETQ. V gave up 3 bases and J gave up 2 bases; unmatched junction bases: 18. CDR3 length: 20 residues. CDR3 DNA sequence: TGCGCCAGCAGCTCCGGACTAGCGGGACCGAAACATCGTAATACCTACGAGCAGTACTTC. Protein sequence: CASSSGLAGPKHRNTYEQYF. The entire variable domain, with the rest obtained from reference TRBV5-1 and TRBJ2-7, is as follows: KAGVTQTPRYLIKTRGQQVTLSCSPISGHRSVSWYQQTPGQGLQFLFEYFSETQRNKGNFPGRFSGRQFSNSRSEMNVSTLELGDSALYLCASSSGLAGPKHRNTYEQYFGPGTRLTVT.

This chain links TRBV14 with TRBJ2-7; D unresolved. V was trimmed by 0 bases and J by 1 base, leaving 4 bases between them. The CDR3 is 13 residues long. Germline CDR1 reads SGHDN; CDR2 reads FVKESK. CDR3 in DNA: TGTGCCAGCAGCCAAGAACTATCCTACGAGCAGTACGTC. Translated: CASSQELSYEQYV.